This TCR beta chain was profiled in a study of blood T cells in healthy people across ages. Whole-study findings and limits: Diversity figures based on one million T cells were deemed too low.

The CDR3 has 16 amino acids. V gave up 4 bases and J gave up 2 bases; unmatched junction bases: 7. Concerning this clonotype itself: Its antigen is unknown.

Combining a sample-barcoded 5' primer with a J-beta primer mix, a second PCR ran for roughly 6 to 12 cycles. Per-sample output comprised a minimum of 2.5 million paired-end reads containing CDR3. Using its own MiXCR run on the 5' RACE reads, TCRdb lists one record per CDR3 protein. Of 850,000 to 950,000 distinct CDR3 sequences in the sample, 25% to 30% were seen once. The TCR comes from a woman older than 75 in good health. Sequencing was done on a sample of blood. This chain connects TRBV12-3 or TRBV12-4 to TRBJ2-2; 7 nucleotides align to TRBD1. This chain's CDR3 is CASSSGTEKNTGELFF. Written as DNA, the CDR3 is TGTGCCAGCAGTTCCGGGACAGAGAAAAACACCGGGGAGCTGTTTTTT.